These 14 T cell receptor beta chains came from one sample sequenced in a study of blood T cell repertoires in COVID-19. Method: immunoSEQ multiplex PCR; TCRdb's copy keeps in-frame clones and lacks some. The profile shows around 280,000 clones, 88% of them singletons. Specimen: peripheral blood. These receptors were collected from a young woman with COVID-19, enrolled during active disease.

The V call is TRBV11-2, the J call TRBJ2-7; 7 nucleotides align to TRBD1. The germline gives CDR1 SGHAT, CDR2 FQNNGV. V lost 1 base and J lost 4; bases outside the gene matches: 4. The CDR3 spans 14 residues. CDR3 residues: CASSLAGTEYEQYF. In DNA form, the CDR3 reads TGTGCCAGCAGCTTAGCCGGGACAGAGTACGAGCAGTACTTC.

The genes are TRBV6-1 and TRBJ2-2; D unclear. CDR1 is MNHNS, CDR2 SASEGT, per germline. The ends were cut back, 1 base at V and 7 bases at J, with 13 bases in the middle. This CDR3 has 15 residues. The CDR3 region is CASSEGAGDFGELFF. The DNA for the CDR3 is TGTGCCAGCAGTGAAGGGGCAGGTGATTTCGGGGAGCTGTTTTTT.

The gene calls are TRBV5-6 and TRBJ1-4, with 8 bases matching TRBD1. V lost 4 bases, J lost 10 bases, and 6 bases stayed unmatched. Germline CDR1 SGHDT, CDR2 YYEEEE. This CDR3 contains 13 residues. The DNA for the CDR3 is TGTGCCAGCAGCCTTGACAGGGGAAGAAAACTGTTTTTT. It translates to CASSLDRGRKLFF. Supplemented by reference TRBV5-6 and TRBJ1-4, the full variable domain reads DAGVTQSPTHLIKTRGQQVTLRCSPKSGHDTVSWYQQALGQGPQFIFQYYEEEERQRGNFPDRFSGHQFPNYSSELNVNALLLGDSALYLCASSLDRGRKLFFGSGTQLSVL.

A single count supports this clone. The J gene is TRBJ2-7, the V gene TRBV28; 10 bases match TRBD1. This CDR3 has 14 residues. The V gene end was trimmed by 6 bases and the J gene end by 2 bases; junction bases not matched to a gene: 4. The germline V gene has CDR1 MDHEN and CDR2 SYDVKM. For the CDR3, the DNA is TGTGCCAGCAGAGCCGGGACAGGGGCCTACGAGCAGTACTTC. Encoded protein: CASRAGTGAYEQYF.

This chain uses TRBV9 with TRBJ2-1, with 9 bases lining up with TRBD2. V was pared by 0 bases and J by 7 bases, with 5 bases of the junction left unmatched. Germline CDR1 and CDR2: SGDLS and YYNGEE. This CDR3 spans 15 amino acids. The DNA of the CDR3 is TGTGCCAGCAGCGTAGCAGCGGGGGGAGCGAATGAGCAGTTCTTC. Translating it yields CASSVAAGGANEQFF.

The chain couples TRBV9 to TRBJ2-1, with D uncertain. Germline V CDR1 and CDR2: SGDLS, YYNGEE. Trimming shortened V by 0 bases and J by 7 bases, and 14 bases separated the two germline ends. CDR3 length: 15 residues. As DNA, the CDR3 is TGTGCCAGCAGCGTAGGAGGTGACGGGTGGAATGAGCAGTTCTTC. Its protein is CASSVGGDGWNEQFF.

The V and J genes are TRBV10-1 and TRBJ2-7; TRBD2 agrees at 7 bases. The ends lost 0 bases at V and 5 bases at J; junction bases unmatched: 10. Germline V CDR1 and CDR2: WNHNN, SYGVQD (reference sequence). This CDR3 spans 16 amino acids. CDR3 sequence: CASSESVGGSAHEQYF. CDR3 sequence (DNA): TGCGCCAGCAGTGAGTCGGTTGGCGGGAGTGCCCACGAGCAGTACTTC.

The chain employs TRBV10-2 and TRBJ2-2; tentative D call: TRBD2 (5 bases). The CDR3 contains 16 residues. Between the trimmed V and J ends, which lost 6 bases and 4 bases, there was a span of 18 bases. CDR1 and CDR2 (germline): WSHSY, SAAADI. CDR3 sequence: CASSLLGGAATGELFF. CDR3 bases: TGCGCCAGCAGCCTCCTAGGAGGTGCTGCCACCGGGGAGCTGTTTTTT.

The CDR3 DNA follows: TGTGCCAGCAGCTTCCGACAGGATCGCTCCTACAATGAGCAGTTCTTC. The encoded protein is CASSFRQDRSYNEQFF. The V and J genes are TRBV11-2 and TRBJ2-1; the D gene is possibly TRBD1 (6 bases). The V and J ends lost 3 bases and 0 bases respectively, with 12 bases between them. The CDR3 runs to 16 residues. Germline V gene sequence: CDR1 SGHAT, CDR2 FQNNGV.

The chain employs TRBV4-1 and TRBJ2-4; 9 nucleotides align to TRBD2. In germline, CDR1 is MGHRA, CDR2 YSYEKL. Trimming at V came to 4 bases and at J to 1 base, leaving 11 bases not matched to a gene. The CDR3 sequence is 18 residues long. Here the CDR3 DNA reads TGCGCCAGCAGCCCACTACTAGCGGGCCTTTCCGCCAAAAACATTCAGTACTTC. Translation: CASSPLLAGLSAKNIQYF.

The CDR3 sequence: CASSQGAGGASYEQYF. The CDR3, as DNA: TGTGCCAGCAGCCAAGGGGCGGGAGGTGCCTCCTACGAGCAGTACTTC. This chain joins TRBV7-6 and TRBJ2-7; 8 bases are shared with TRBD2. From germline, CDR1 is SGHVS and CDR2 FNYEAQ. The CDR3 has 16 residues. V shed 5 bases and J 0 bases; nucleotides not matched to a gene: 9.

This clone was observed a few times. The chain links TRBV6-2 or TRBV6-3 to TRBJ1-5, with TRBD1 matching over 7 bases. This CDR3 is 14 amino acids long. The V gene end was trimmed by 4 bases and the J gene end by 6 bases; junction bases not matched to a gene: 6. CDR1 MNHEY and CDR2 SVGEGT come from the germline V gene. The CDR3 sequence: CASSWTGAFQPQHF. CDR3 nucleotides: TGTGCCAGCAGTTGGACAGGCGCGTTTCAGCCCCAGCATTTT.

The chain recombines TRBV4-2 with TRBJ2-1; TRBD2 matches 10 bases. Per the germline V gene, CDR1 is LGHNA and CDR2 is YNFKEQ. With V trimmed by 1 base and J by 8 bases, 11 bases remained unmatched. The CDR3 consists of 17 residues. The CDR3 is CASSQGPWTSGEDEQFF. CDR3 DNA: TGTGCCAGCAGCCAAGGTCCCTGGACTAGCGGAGAGGATGAGCAGTTCTTC.

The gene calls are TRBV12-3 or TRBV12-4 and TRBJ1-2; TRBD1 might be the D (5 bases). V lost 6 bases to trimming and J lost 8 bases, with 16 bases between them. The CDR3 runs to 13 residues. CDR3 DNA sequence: TGTGCCAGCAGCCCGGGACTTTATGAGGGCTACACCTTC. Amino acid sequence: CASSPGLYEGYTF.